This T cell receptor (beta chain) comes out of a study of T cell changes during pregnancy in multiple sclerosis. Germline V gene sequence: CDR1 SGHTA, CDR2 FQGTGA. V was clipped by 0 bases and J by 6 bases; unmatched bases: 10. This CDR3 comprises 18 residues. This table comes from immunoSEQ multiplex PCR, and its TCRdb copy is limited to in-frame clones, with some not included. The sample contains about 40,000 clones, more than 85% of which appear only once. This clonotype was obtained from a female donor with multiple sclerosis, enrolled in a pregnancy study. This chain uses TRBV7-3 with TRBJ2-1, with 11 bases lining up with TRBD2. Here the sequenced sample was CD8+ T cells from peripheral blood mononuclear cells, taken in the first trimester of pregnancy. The CDR3 region has the DNA TGTGCCAGCAGCTTAACGTTCAATAGCGGGGGGGCCGGCAATGAGCAGTTCTTC. Protein: CASSLTFNSGGAGNEQFF.